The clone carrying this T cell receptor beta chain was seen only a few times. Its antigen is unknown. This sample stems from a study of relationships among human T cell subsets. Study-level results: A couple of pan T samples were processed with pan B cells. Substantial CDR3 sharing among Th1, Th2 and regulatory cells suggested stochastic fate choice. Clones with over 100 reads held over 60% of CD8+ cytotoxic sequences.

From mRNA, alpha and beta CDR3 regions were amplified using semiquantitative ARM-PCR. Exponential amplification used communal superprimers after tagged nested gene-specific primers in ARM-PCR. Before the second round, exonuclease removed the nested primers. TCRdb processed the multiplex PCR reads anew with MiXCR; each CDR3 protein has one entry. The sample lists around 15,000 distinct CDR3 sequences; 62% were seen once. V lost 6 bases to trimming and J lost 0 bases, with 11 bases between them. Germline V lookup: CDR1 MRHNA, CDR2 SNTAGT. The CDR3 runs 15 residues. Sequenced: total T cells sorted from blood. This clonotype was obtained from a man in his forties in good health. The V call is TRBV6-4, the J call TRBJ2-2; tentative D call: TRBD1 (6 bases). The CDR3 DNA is TGTGCCAGCAGCGCCGGGGACACGAACACCGGGGAGCTGTTTTTT. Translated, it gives CASSAGDTNTGELFF.